This T cell receptor beta chain was observed in a study of human T cells and chemical hapten exposure. Each CDR3 protein is one row after TCRdb ran MiXCR on the RACE reads. The sample lists 100,000 or so distinct CDR3 sequences; 9.5% to 12% were seen once. The CDR3 covers 13 residues. The V gene end was trimmed by 6 bases and the J gene end by 5 bases; junction bases not matched to a gene: 5. CDR1 and CDR2 (germline): MNHEY, SVGEGT. This clonotype has only a few counts. Noted time point: patch test 1, 2 weeks after DPC sensitization. This sample's treatment: therapeutic diphenylcyclopropenone sensitization with weekly scalp DPC.

The chain has TRBV6-2 or TRBV6-3 and TRBJ2-7, with TRBD1 matching over 9 bases. The TCR comes from a woman aged 40 to 55 with alopecia areata. Some clones in this sample may be carry-over from other donors' samples. This specimen consisted of whole blood, obtained in connection with sensitization to the hapten diphenylcyclopropenone (DPC). The CDR3 loop is CASSQQGADEQYF. CDR3 nucleotide sequence: TGTGCCAGCAGCCAACAGGGGGCCGACGAGCAGTACTTC.